The present T cell receptor (beta chain) was sequenced within a study of cytomegalovirus exposure and HLA in healthy donors. General study results and limits: CMV serostatus was the sole immune exposure data available. The productive fraction for most TCR beta V segments was about 87% or about 30% in an earlier analysis. Cytomegalovirus association was assigned to under 200 TCR beta chains.

As to this clone: No antigen is known for it.

CDR3 size: 16 residues. Germline CDR1 reads MDHEN; CDR2 reads SYDVKM. V was trimmed by 1 base and J by 3 bases, leaving 13 bases between them. With 60 Vbeta and 13 Jbeta primers, the PCR was carried out. The protocol was immunoSEQ multiplex PCR, while the TCRdb copy is restricted to in-frame clones and leaves out a portion. This repertoire includes fewer than 100,000 clones. The specimen was PBMCs. J is TRBJ1-5 and V is TRBV28; unclear D gene. This sequence originates from a woman aged 55-69 years in good health and CMV-seronegative. Written as DNA, the CDR3 is TGTGCCAGCAGTTTATCAGCCGAGGCCCCCAATCAGCCCCAGCATTTT. Protein sequence: CASSLSAEAPNQPQHF.